There are a few counts of the clone carrying this TCR beta chain. No antigen is known for it. This sample is part of a study of identical twins. Study-level findings and limits: Diverse VJ usage suggested most zero-insertion clonotypes were not invariant T cells. Abundant cord blood beta clonotypes carried fewer insertions; memory repertoires showed none. Out-of-frame TCR alpha sharing in monozygotic twins exceeded recombination model predictions.

The CDR3 runs 13 residues. The V gene lost 10 bases and the J gene lost 2 bases, with 12 bases spanning the gap. TCRdb fed the 5' RACE reads into MiXCR, producing one record per CDR3 protein. This sample has a few hundred thousand distinct CDR3 sequences, with around 12% found just once. This same sample was also taken into another study, of yellow fever vaccine responses in identical twins. This second report adds: Twins showed a vaccine T cell response that reportedly seemed partly convergent, partly personalized.

This clonotype originated in a woman aged 18-29 years in good health. This chain joins TRBV12-3 or TRBV12-4 and TRBJ1-3; D uncertain. Sequencing was performed on CD8+ T cells sorted from blood. The CDR3 region is CATLVTPGNTIYF. The CDR3 nucleotides are TGTGCCACCCTTGTCACCCCTGGAAACACCATATATTTT.